This entry lists 27 T cell receptor beta chains sequenced from one sample in a study of molecular identifiers for immune sequencing clone quantification. MiXCR, applied by TCRdb to the PCR reads, yields one record per CDR3 protein. The top ten hold around 0.78% of the sample, which has approximately 680,000 distinct CDR3 sequences, approximately 24% seen once. The sample was naive CD8+ T cells from blood, with Jurkat cell RNA spiked in. Subset described: FACS-sorted CD8+CD4-CCR7+CD45RA+ naive T cells. These receptors all stem from a human donor in good health. Some libraries in this study had Jurkat cell RNA spiked in.

This clonotype was counted at least ten times. The chain has TRBV9 and TRBJ2-3; unclear D gene. Germline V gene data show CDR1 as SGDLS and CDR2 as YYNGEE. Trimming shortened V by 0 bases and J by 5 bases, and 16 bases separated the two germline ends. This CDR3 spans 16 amino acids. CDR3: CASSVASVPTVDTQYF. The CDR3 DNA sequence: TGTGCCAGCAGCGTAGCGTCGGTCCCCACCGTAGATACGCAGTATTTT.

This clonotype was observed a handful of times. The chain joins TRBV4-1 to TRBJ2-7; D is perhaps TRBD2 (6 bases). V was cut by 0 bases and J by 0 bases, with 15 bases left in between. The CDR3 totals 17 residues. CDR1 and CDR2 (germline): MGHRA, YSYEKL. CDR3 amino acids: CASSQEHSMGGSYEQYF. The CDR3 DNA reads TGCGCCAGCAGCCAAGAGCACTCTATGGGAGGCTCCTACGAGCAGTACTTC.

This clonotype has just a few counts. The V gene is TRBV4-3, the J gene TRBJ2-1; 13 nucleotides line up with TRBD2. Trimming cost V 4 bases and J 3 bases; bases outside gene matches: 9. The germline CDR1 and CDR2 sequences are LGHNA and YSLEER. The CDR3 is 18 residues long. CDR3 sequence reads: CASSPTAGTSGNYNEQFF. The CDR3 DNA is TGCGCCAGCAGCCCTACTGCCGGGACTAGCGGGAACTACAATGAGCAGTTCTTC.

V and J are TRBV3-1 and TRBJ2-7; D might be TRBD2 (5 bases). Germline V gene sequence: CDR1 LGHDT, CDR2 YNNKEL (reference sequence). This CDR3 region has 14 residues. The V end was cut by 3 bases, the J end by 3 bases, with 12 bases between. CDR3 DNA: TGTGCCAGCAGCCAGAGGGAGCTGGGCTACGAGCAGTACTTC. It encodes CASSQRELGYEQYF.

This clonotype was picked up many times. This chain joins TRBV28 and TRBJ2-1, with 9 bases lining up with TRBD1. Losses at the gene ends were 4 bases for V and 9 bases for J; bases not matched to a gene: 10. CDR1 is MDHEN, CDR2 SYDVKM, per germline. CDR3 length: 15 residues. CDR3 region: CASSYRDRAFREQFF. Written as DNA, the CDR3 is TGTGCCAGCAGTTACCGGGACAGGGCCTTCCGTGAGCAGTTCTTC.

The chain has TRBV9 and TRBJ2-3; D is unresolved. V was pared by 3 bases and J by 5 bases, with 10 bases between. The CDR3 sequence is 13 residues long. Germline CDR1 SGDLS, CDR2 YYNGEE. The CDR3 sequence is CASSEGGIDTQYF. In nucleotides, the CDR3 is TGTGCCAGCAGCGAGGGTGGAATAGATACGCAGTATTTT.

This clonotype was counted at least ten times. This chain connects TRBV7-2 to TRBJ2-7, with D possibly TRBD2 on 5 matching bases. CDR3 size: 13 residues. Germline V gene data show CDR1 as SGHTA and CDR2 as FQGNSA. V gave up 8 bases and J gave up 0 bases, with 11 bases separating them. The CDR3 bases are TGTGCCAGCCGAAGTACTAGCTCCTACGAGCAGTACTTC. It specifies CASRSTSSYEQYF.

Regarding this clonotype: Germline is not matched at one junction end, which may reflect a read error. This chain uses TRBV5-1 with TRBJ1-4; D is perhaps TRBD1 (5 bases). This CDR3 is built from 15 residues. Germline loops: CDR1 SGHRS, CDR2 YFSETQ. The CDR3 protein is CASGLETEFNEKLFF. The DNA for the CDR3 is TGCGCCAGCGGCTTGGAGACAGAGTTTAATGAAAAACTGTTTTTT.

This clonotype was detected many times. The rearrangement joins TRBV5-1 to TRBJ1-1; 7 bases are a match to TRBD1. The germline V gene has CDR1 SGHRS and CDR2 YFSETQ. V dropped 5 bases and J dropped 3; count of bases not matched to a gene: 4. This CDR3 spans 13 amino acids. The CDR3 DNA reads as TGCGCCAGCAGAGTCAGGGGGGACACTGAAGCTTTCTTT. Translating gives CASRVRGDTEAFF.

This clonotype was counted many times. This is likely a read error, given that the CDR3 carries no conserved phenylalanine or tryptophan at its end. The DNA is left out, because the CDR3 cannot be placed on it with certainty; the CDR3 is given as TCRdb lists it. The V gene is TRBV11-2, the J gene TRBJ2-1; the D call in the table, TRBD1, was not verified against the DNA. Counting both end residues, the CDR3 totals 11 amino acids. Germline V gene lookup returns CDR1 SGHAT and CDR2 FQNNGV. The CDR3: CASSSPGPQVV.

The rearrangement links TRBV7-9 to TRBJ2-7; tentatively, D is TRBD1 (6 bases). This CDR3 comprises 14 residues. Germline CDR1 is SEHNR and CDR2 is FQNEAQ (reference sequence). The V and J ends lost 1 base and 9 bases respectively, with 16 bases between them. Written as DNA, the CDR3 is TGTGCCAGCAGCTTAGTCACAGGGTATAAGGGGCAGTACTTC. Translating it yields CASSLVTGYKGQYF.

The table lists this clonotype with many counts. The chain links TRBV9 to TRBJ2-3; D is unclear. The germline V gene has CDR1 SGDLS and CDR2 YYNGEE. The length of the CDR3 is 12 residues. V was shortened by 3 bases and J by 3 bases, with 5 bases between the two germline ends. The CDR3 here is CASSDLTDTQYF. For the CDR3, the DNA is TGTGCCAGCAGCGATTTGACAGATACGCAGTATTTT.

The rearrangement links TRBV30 to TRBJ1-2; 8 positions match TRBD1. CDR1 and CDR2 (germline): GTSNPN, SVGIG (reference sequence). The CDR3 is made up of 15 amino acids. The V segment lost 2 bases and the J segment 4 bases; nucleotides outside the gene matches: 9. The CDR3 reads CAWSWTGIVFYGYTF. In nucleotides, the CDR3 is TGTGCCTGGAGTTGGACAGGGATTGTGTTCTATGGCTACACCTTC.

This clonotype was seen a few times. The chain has TRBV12-3 or TRBV12-4 and TRBJ1-1, with D maybe TRBD1 (6 bases). The CDR3 has 15 residues. V was pared by 7 bases and J by 4 bases, with 19 bases between. CDR3 in DNA: TGTGCCAGCACCGCCGGGCGGGGGGCTGGCACTGAAGCTTTCTTT. This sequence encodes CASTAGRGAGTEAFF.

The gene calls are TRBV21-1 and TRBJ1-5; TRBD1 was called by the table and not checked on the DNA. TRBV21-1 is designated a pseudogene. The CDR3 spans 14 residues. In DNA, the CDR3 is TGTGCCAGCAGCACCCGGCGTCGAGATCAGCCCCAGCATTTT. This gives the protein CASSTRRRDQPQHF.

Ten or more counts support this clonotype. J is TRBJ2-3 and V is TRBV7-9; D perhaps matches TRBD2 (5 bases). The CDR3 totals 13 residues. Trimming pared 6 bases from V and 5 bases from J, leaving 12 bases between. The germline CDR1 and CDR2 sequences are SEHNR and FQNEAQ (reference sequence). CDR3 sequence: CASREGLRDTQYF. As DNA, the CDR3 is TGTGCCAGCAGAGAGGGTTTAAGAGATACGCAGTATTTT.

As for this clonotype: A read error may be the cause here, since a much bigger clone is one base away. The chain links TRBV5-1 to TRBJ1-4; no firm D call. This CDR3 region has 15 residues. Germline CDR1 reads SGHRS; CDR2 reads YFSETQ. With 1 base removed from V and 4 bases from J, the gap between germline ends came to 11 bases. The CDR3 loop is CASSLIGDINEKLFF. In DNA, the CDR3 is TGCGCCAGCAGCTTGATTGGAGACATTAATGAAAAACTGTTTTTT.

This chain uses TRBV28 with TRBJ1-2, with 8 bases identical to TRBD1. V was clipped by 0 bases and J by 7 bases; unmatched bases: 7. The CDR3 is 15 amino acids. The germline V gene has CDR1 MDHEN and CDR2 SYDVKM. This CDR3 reads CASSLWPGQDLGYTF. In nucleotides, the CDR3 is TGTGCCAGCAGTTTATGGCCGGGACAGGATCTTGGCTACACCTTC.

The chain joins TRBV20-1 to TRBJ2-7, with D possibly TRBD1 on 5 matching bases. This CDR3 has 12 residues. CDR1 and CDR2 from the germline V gene are DFQATT and SNEGSKA (reference sequence). Trimming removed 4 bases from V and 5 bases from J, with 12 bases in between. CDR3 sequence reads: CSANFWGHEQYF. DNA for the CDR3: TGCAGTGCTAACTTCTGGGGCCACGAGCAGTACTTC.

This clonotype was seen ten or more times. CDR3 protein: CSVEGLSGANVLTF. The CDR3 DNA reads as TGCAGCGTTGAAGGCCTGTCTGGGGCCAACGTCCTGACTTTC. V is TRBV29-1 and J is TRBJ2-6; D not resolved. Germline V gene data show CDR1 as SQVTM and CDR2 as ANQGSEA. The CDR3 spans 14 residues. V was shortened by 1 base and J by 1 base, with 5 bases between the two germline ends.

This clonotype turned up a few times. This may be a read error, as it is one base from a much larger clone. The DNA for the CDR3 is TGTGCCAGCAGTACCCTAAGTTTGGCACTAGCAAGACACACAGATACGCAGTATTTT. Its protein product is CASSTLSLALARHTDTQYF. The chain combines TRBV6-6 with TRBJ2-3, with TRBD2 as a possible D gene (6 bases). Trimming left V 5 bases short and J 2 bases short, with 26 bases between. Per the germline V gene, CDR1 is MNHNY and CDR2 is SVGAGI (reference sequence). There are 19 residues in the CDR3.

Comments on this clonotype: Possible read error: a much larger clone is one base away. The chain uses TRBV30 and TRBJ2-2; D perhaps matches TRBD1 (5 bases). CDR1 and CDR2 from the germline V gene are GTSNPN and SVGIG (reference sequence). The germline V and J ends were trimmed by 5 bases and 7 bases, with 14 bases remaining between them. CDR3 length: 13 residues. The CDR3 DNA sequence: TGTGCCTGGGGTCTGTACAGGCACGGGGAGCTGTTTTTT. Its protein product is CAWGLYRHGELFF.

To note about this clonotype: A read error is possible here, since a much larger clone lies one base away. J is TRBJ2-1 and V is TRBV29-1; TRBD1 matches 8 bases. The CDR3 has 14 amino acids. Germline values: CDR1 SQVTM, CDR2 ANQGSEA. In nucleotides, the CDR3 is TGCAGAGTGGAAGACAGGGGATCCTACAATGAGCAGTTCTTC. It yields the protein CRVEDRGSYNEQFF.

The chain joins TRBV19 to TRBJ2-1; 7 positions agree with TRBD2. V lost 0 bases and J lost 1; bases outside the gene matches: 12. The CDR3 is 19 amino acids. Germline CDR1 LNHDA, CDR2 SQIVND (reference sequence). Here the CDR3 DNA reads TGTGCCAGTAGTATAGATTTTCCCGGGACTACCTCATCCTACAATGAGCAGTTCTTC. Translated: CASSIDFPGTTSSYNEQFF.

In its sample, this clonotype was seen a few times. The chain uses TRBV7-9 and TRBJ2-3; maybe TRBD2 (6 bases). Germline values: CDR1 SEHNR, CDR2 FQNEAQ (reference sequence). The CDR3 is 16 amino acids. Trimming took 5 bases from V and 6 from J, leaving 21 bases between them. CDR3 coding DNA: TGTGCCAGCAGCGAGCCTCGGCGGGGAGGCATGGATACGCAGTATTTT. Residues: CASSEPRRGGMDTQYF.

The CDR3 sequence: CASGLETGTGANNEQFF. DNA of the CDR3: TGTGCTAGTGGTTTGGAGACCGGGACAGGGGCCAACAATGAGCAGTTCTTC. The chain couples TRBV12-5 to TRBJ2-1; TRBD1 aligns across 10 bases. Germline CDR1 and CDR2: LGHNT and FRNRAP. This CDR3 comprises 17 residues. The junction had 8 bases not matched to a gene; V was cut back by 1 base and J by 5 bases. Together with reference TRBV12-5 and TRBJ2-1, the CDR3 gives the full variable domain: DARVTQTPRHKVTEMGQEVTMRCQPILGHNTVFWYRQTMMQGLELLAYFRNRAPLDDSGMPKDRFSAEMPDATLATLKIQPSEPRDSAVYFCASGLETGTGANNEQFFGPGTRLTVL.

This clonotype has ten or more counts. The chain couples TRBV6-5 to TRBJ2-7; D call uncertain. V was shortened by 2 bases and J by 2 bases, with 1 base between the two germline ends. Germline loops: CDR1 MNHEY, CDR2 SVGAGI. This CDR3 spans 11 amino acids. Written as DNA, the CDR3 is TGTGCCAGCAGTTACGCCTACGAGCAGTACTTC. Translated: CASSYAYEQYF.